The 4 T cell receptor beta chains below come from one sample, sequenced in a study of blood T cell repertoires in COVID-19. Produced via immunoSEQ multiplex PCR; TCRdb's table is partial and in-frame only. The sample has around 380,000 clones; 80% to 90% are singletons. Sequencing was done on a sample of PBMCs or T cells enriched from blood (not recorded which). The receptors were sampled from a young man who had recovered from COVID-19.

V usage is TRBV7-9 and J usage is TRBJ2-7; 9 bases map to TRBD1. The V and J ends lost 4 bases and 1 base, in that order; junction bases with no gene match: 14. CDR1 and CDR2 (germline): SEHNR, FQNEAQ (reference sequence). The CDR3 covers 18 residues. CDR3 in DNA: TGTGCCAGCAGCTCGGGGACAGGGATACTAGTAGAGTCCTACGAGCAGTACTTC. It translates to CASSSGTGILVESYEQYF.

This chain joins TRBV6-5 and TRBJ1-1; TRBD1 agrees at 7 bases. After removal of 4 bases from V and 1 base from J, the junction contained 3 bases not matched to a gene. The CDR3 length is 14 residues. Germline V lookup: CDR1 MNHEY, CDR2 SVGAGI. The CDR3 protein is CASSSRQGNTEAFF. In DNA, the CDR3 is TGTGCCAGCAGTTCGAGACAGGGGAACACTGAAGCTTTCTTT.

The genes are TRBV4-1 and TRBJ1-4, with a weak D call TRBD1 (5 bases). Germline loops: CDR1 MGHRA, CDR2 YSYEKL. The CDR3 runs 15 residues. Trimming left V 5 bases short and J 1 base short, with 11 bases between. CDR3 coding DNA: TGCGCCAGCAGCTCGGGGGACGTAACTAATGAAAAACTGTTTTTT. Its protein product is CASSSGDVTNEKLFF.

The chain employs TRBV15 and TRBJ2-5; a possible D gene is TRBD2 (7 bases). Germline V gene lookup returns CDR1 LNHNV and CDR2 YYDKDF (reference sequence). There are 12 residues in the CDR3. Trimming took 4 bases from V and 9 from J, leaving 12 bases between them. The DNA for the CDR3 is TGTGCCACCAGCACCGGAGGGGGGGCCCAGTACTTC. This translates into CATSTGGGAQYF.